The rows below give T cell receptor beta chains drawn from one sample of a study of shared clonotypes between healthy human individuals. Generated by immunoSEQ multiplex PCR, the TCRdb table keeps only in-frame clones and is missing some. The profile covers about 2 million clones, with roughly 94% appearing a single time and 1.2% taken by the ten largest. Sequencing used naive CD8+ T cells sorted from blood. The receptors come from a young man in good health. CDR3s include the opening cysteine and the closing phenylalanine or tryptophan. The order of the fields is J gene, V gene, clone size, D gene, CDR3 protein, CDR3 DNA. A D gene is named only where the DNA matches it firmly. For some rows the clone size is stated as once, few or many, or as a class when expanded; others skip it.

j_call: TRBJ2-7
v_call: TRBV4-1
clone_size: -
d_call: TRBD2
cdr3_aa: CASSPPGTSGYEQYF
cdr3_nt: TGCGCCAGCAGCCCCCCCGGGACTAGCGGCTACGAGCAGTACTTC

j_call: TRBJ2-7
v_call: TRBV5-6
clone_size: -
d_call: -
cdr3_aa: CASSLSGSTYEQYF
cdr3_nt: TGTGCCAGCAGCTTATCGGGCAGTACCTACGAGCAGTACTTC

j_call: TRBJ2-5
v_call: TRBV6-6
clone_size: -
d_call: -
cdr3_aa: CASSYFPDSWKETQYF
cdr3_nt: TGTGCCAGCAGTTACTTCCCTGACAGTTGGAAAGAGACCCAGTACTTC

j_call: TRBJ1-2
v_call: TRBV11-2
clone_size: -
d_call: TRBD1
cdr3_aa: CASSSGTGDRYGYTF
cdr3_nt: TGTGCCAGCAGCTCAGGGACAGGGGATCGCTATGGCTACACCTTC

j_call: TRBJ1-1
v_call: TRBV4-1
clone_size: -
d_call: TRBD1
cdr3_aa: CASSLTGVWTEAFF
cdr3_nt: TGCGCCAGCAGCCTAACAGGGGTTTGGACTGAAGCTTTCTTT

j_call: TRBJ2-3
v_call: TRBV7-2
clone_size: -
d_call: TRBD2
cdr3_aa: CASAAWAGEIADTQYF
cdr3_nt: TGTGCCAGCGCAGCTTGGGCGGGAGAAATCGCAGATACGCAGTATTTT

j_call: TRBJ2-7
v_call: TRBV19
clone_size: -
d_call: TRBD2
cdr3_aa: CASTSNREAGPYEQYF
cdr3_nt: TGTGCCAGTACCAGCAACCGGGAGGCAGGCCCCTACGAGCAGTACTTC

j_call: TRBJ2-7
v_call: TRBV2
clone_size: -
d_call: TRBD2
cdr3_aa: CASSPGTSGLPYEQYF
cdr3_nt: TGTGCCAGCAGTCCCGGGACTAGCGGGCTTCCCTACGAGCAGTACTTC

j_call: TRBJ1-5
v_call: TRBV6-1
clone_size: -
d_call: -
cdr3_aa: CASSQEPVGNQPQHF
cdr3_nt: TGTGCCAGCAGTCAAGAGCCTGTGGGCAATCAGCCCCAGCATTTT

j_call: TRBJ2-3
v_call: TRBV5-1
clone_size: -
d_call: -
cdr3_aa: CASSLVTDTQYF
cdr3_nt: TGCGCCAGCAGCTTGGTGACAGATACGCAGTATTTT

j_call: TRBJ2-5
v_call: TRBV9
clone_size: -
d_call: -
cdr3_aa: CASSPVGSTETQYF
cdr3_nt: TGTGCCAGCAGCCCGGTTGGTAGTACGGAGACCCAGTACTTC

j_call: TRBJ1-2
v_call: TRBV7-9
clone_size: -
d_call: -
cdr3_aa: CASSPKTGRIAYGYTF
cdr3_nt: TGTGCCAGCAGCCCAAAGACAGGCCGGATAGCCTATGGCTACACCTTC

j_call: TRBJ1-2
v_call: TRBV6-5
clone_size: -
d_call: -
cdr3_aa: CASSYGAGYGYTF
cdr3_nt: TGTGCCAGCAGTTACGGGGCTGGCTATGGCTACACCTTC

j_call: TRBJ2-7
v_call: TRBV27
clone_size: -
d_call: -
cdr3_aa: CASPTEQYF
cdr3_nt: TGTGCCAGTCCCACCGAGCAGTACTTC

j_call: TRBJ2-3
v_call: TRBV11-2
clone_size: -
d_call: TRBD2
cdr3_aa: CASSLGPGGGSDTQYF
cdr3_nt: TGTGCCAGCAGCTTGGGCCCCGGCGGGGGGTCAGATACGCAGTATTTT

j_call: TRBJ2-7
v_call: TRBV27
clone_size: -
d_call: -
cdr3_aa: CASSLTEGSYEQYF
cdr3_nt: TGTGCCAGCAGTCTAACAGAAGGCTCCTACGAGCAGTACTTC

j_call: TRBJ1-1
v_call: TRBV7-9
clone_size: -
d_call: TRBD1
cdr3_aa: CASSLAGTGPNTEAFF
cdr3_nt: TGTGCCAGCAGCCTTGCCGGGACAGGGCCCAACACTGAAGCTTTCTTT

j_call: TRBJ2-1
v_call: TRBV7-9
clone_size: -
d_call: -
cdr3_aa: CASSFQFSHPGNEQFF
cdr3_nt: TGTGCCAGCAGCTTCCAGTTCAGTCACCCAGGGAATGAGCAGTTCTTC

j_call: TRBJ2-7
v_call: TRBV6-1
clone_size: -
d_call: TRBD2
cdr3_aa: CASEPGPSGYEQYF
cdr3_nt: TGTGCCAGCGAGCCCGGGCCTAGCGGCTACGAGCAGTACTTC

j_call: TRBJ1-2
v_call: TRBV20-1
clone_size: -
d_call: -
cdr3_aa: CSARDPYGYTF
cdr3_nt: TGCAGTGCTAGGGATCCCTATGGCTACACCTTC

j_call: TRBJ1-2
v_call: TRBV5-8
clone_size: -
d_call: TRBD1
cdr3_aa: CASSPGPGTGIGYTF
cdr3_nt: TGTGCCAGCAGCCCGGGGCCCGGGACAGGGATCGGCTACACCTTC

j_call: TRBJ1-6
v_call: TRBV19
clone_size: -
d_call: -
cdr3_aa: CASSRGRQDSYNSPLHF
cdr3_nt: TGTGCCAGTAGTAGAGGCAGACAAGACTCCTATAATTCACCCCTCCACTTT

j_call: TRBJ2-7
v_call: TRBV7-9
clone_size: -
d_call: -
cdr3_aa: CASSLAAGTVYEQYF
cdr3_nt: TGTGCCAGCAGCTTAGCGGCAGGTACAGTTTACGAGCAGTACTTC

j_call: TRBJ2-5
v_call: TRBV14
clone_size: -
d_call: TRBD1
cdr3_aa: CASSRYRGFQGETQYF
cdr3_nt: TGTGCCAGCAGCCGATACAGGGGGTTTCAAGGGGAGACCCAGTACTTC

j_call: TRBJ2-7
v_call: TRBV5-4
clone_size: -
d_call: TRBD1
cdr3_aa: CASSADRGKYEQYF
cdr3_nt: TGTGCCAGCAGCGCGGACAGGGGAAAGTACGAGCAGTACTTC

j_call: TRBJ2-7
v_call: TRBV5-1
clone_size: once
d_call: TRBD1
cdr3_aa: CASRRTGDYEQYF
cdr3_nt: TGCGCCAGCCGACGGACAGGGGACTACGAGCAGTACTTC

j_call: TRBJ1-4
v_call: TRBV11-2
clone_size: -
d_call: -
cdr3_aa: CASTPTNWGGEKLFF
cdr3_nt: TGTGCCAGCACCCCCACCAACTGGGGAGGTGAAAAACTGTTTTTT

j_call: TRBJ1-2
v_call: TRBV6-1
clone_size: -
d_call: TRBD1
cdr3_aa: CASSGLGGRYGYTF
cdr3_nt: TGTGCCAGCAGTGGATTAGGGGGCCGGTATGGCTACACCTTC

j_call: TRBJ2-7
v_call: TRBV30
clone_size: -
d_call: -
cdr3_aa: CAWRGTGSPYEQYF
cdr3_nt: TGTGCCTGGAGGGGAACAGGTTCCCCCTACGAGCAGTACTTC

j_call: TRBJ1-2
v_call: TRBV10-3
clone_size: few
d_call: -
cdr3_aa: CAISVGGTIDGYTF
cdr3_nt: TGTGCCATCAGTGTAGGGGGAACGATTGATGGCTACACCTTC

j_call: TRBJ2-1
v_call: TRBV7-9
clone_size: -
d_call: TRBD2
cdr3_aa: CASGWSGRALNEQFF
cdr3_nt: TGTGCCTCTGGTTGGAGCGGGAGGGCCCTCAATGAGCAGTTCTTC

j_call: TRBJ2-5
v_call: TRBV7-2
clone_size: -
d_call: TRBD2
cdr3_aa: CASSLGVAGGETQYF
cdr3_nt: TGTGCCAGCAGCTTAGGGGTAGCGGGAGGAGAGACCCAGTACTTC

j_call: TRBJ1-1
v_call: TRBV5-6
clone_size: once
d_call: -
cdr3_aa: CASSGPNLAEAFF
cdr3_nt: TGTGCCAGCAGCGGGCCGAATCTCGCTGAAGCTTTCTTT

j_call: TRBJ2-7
v_call: TRBV6-1
clone_size: -
d_call: -
cdr3_aa: CASSEAGDYEQYF
cdr3_nt: TGTGCCAGCAGTGAAGCAGGGGACTACGAGCAGTACTTC

j_call: TRBJ2-3
v_call: TRBV30
clone_size: once
d_call: -
cdr3_aa: CAWKGLASTDTQYF
cdr3_nt: TGTGCCTGGAAAGGACTTGCCAGCACAGATACGCAGTATTTT

j_call: TRBJ2-3
v_call: TRBV27
clone_size: -
d_call: -
cdr3_aa: CASSGRTDTQYF
cdr3_nt: TGTGCCAGCAGTGGGAGGACAGATACGCAGTATTTT

j_call: TRBJ1-3
v_call: TRBV4-1
clone_size: -
d_call: -
cdr3_aa: CASSQARGGGNTIYF
cdr3_nt: TGCGCCAGCAGCCAAGCCAGGGGTGGTGGAAACACCATATATTTT

j_call: TRBJ2-7
v_call: TRBV2
clone_size: -
d_call: -
cdr3_aa: CASSTGAEGAYEQYF
cdr3_nt: TGTGCCAGCTCAACTGGGGCCGAGGGGGCCTACGAGCAGTACTTC